This record looks at one TCR beta chain sequence and its context. Its antigen is unknown. No much larger clone is present one base from it, and per-base qualities are unavailable. Blood for healthy controls was obtained from volunteer donors provided by blood services in Australia and France. Genomic DNA for TCR repertoire analysis was isolated either from whole blood samples or from PBMCs. Library generation was performed with multiplex PCR. TRB libraries were generated by one-step amplicon PCR from 90 to 100 ng genomic DNA using EuroClonality-NGS primers. Sequencing of TRB amplicons was performed on Illumina MiSeq instruments using 2 x 250 bp version 2 chemistry. As for how the authors treated the data: IMGT/HighV-QUEST was the tool used for both primary TRB sequence analysis and V(D)J annotation. VDJtools was used to assess repertoire diversity and composition after nonfunctional clones were removed and samples were downsampled for comparisons between samples. Using fastp at Q25 and MiXCR, TCRdb reprocessed the public reads and kept productive beta chains. CDR3 protein duplicates are merged, each entry listing the most common genes and DNA. None of the V and J calls come from the authors' own analysis; TCRdb made them. For this sample the table gives several thousand distinct CDR3 sequences, of which under 25% were detected only once. The ten largest make up approximately 9.1% of the sample.

This entry is derived from a study of somatic reversion in DOCK8 deficiency (dated by TCRdb to 2020 to 2022). Describing the broader study: T cell receptor beta repertoires were compared among DOCK8-deficient patients, DOCK8-revertant patients and healthy volunteers. The ways in which somatic reversion of pathogenic DOCK8 variants alters lymphocyte differentiation and function in DOCK8 deficiency were investigated. The DOCK8-deficient patients included in the study had already been reported in previous work.

CDR1 SGHAT and CDR2 FQNNGV are derived from the germline V gene. The CDR3 contains 14 residues, cysteine and phenylalanine counted. Of all the DNA, just the CDR3 is kept, 42 bases in frame from base 1. V and J are truncated by 1 base and 4 bases respectively, leaving an intervening sequence of 10 bases. What the research found in general, with its limitations: The source material for each sample, whole blood versus PBMCs, was not specified per sample in the methods.

Sequencing was performed on peripheral blood. This receptor was identified in a human donor in good health. This receptor chain uses TRBV11-2 and TRBJ2-5; the D gene is possibly TRBD1, with 5 bases matching. The DNA sequence is given as TGTGCCAGCAGCTTAGGCAGGGTAGGAGAGACCCAGTACTTC. This sequence encodes CASSLGRVGETQYF. Extended through the reference TRBV11-2 and TRBJ2-5 proteins, this CDR3 yields the full variable domain: EAGVAQSPRYKIIEKRQSVAFWCNPISGHATLYWYQQILGQGPKLLIQFQNNGVVDDSQLPKDRFSAERLKGVDSTLKIQPAKLEDSAVYLCASSLGRVGETQYFGPGTRLLVL.